The 20 T cell receptor beta chains below come from one sample, sequenced in a study of cytomegalovirus exposure and HLA in healthy donors (dated by TCRdb to the late 2010s). Library preparation employed the immunoSEQ multiplex PCR assay. For the multiplex PCR, a mixture combining 60 forward primers for TCR Vbeta segments and 13 reverse primers for TCR Jbeta segments was used. TCRdb provides this immuneACCESS table in a form limited to in-frame rearrangements. Some clones are lacking; in checked studies, under half of them reflect an unresolved V gene, and why the rest are absent is not known. Within this sample are roughly 150,000 clones, with over 70% of them counted one time only. Roughly 1.4% of the sample comes from the top ten. The sample taken for sequencing was PBMCs. The source of these receptors is a woman aged 18-30 years in good health and CMV-seronegative.

V is TRBV7-6 and J is TRBJ2-3; D possibly corresponds to TRBD1 (6 bases). CDR1 and CDR2 from the germline V gene are SGHVS and FNYEAQ. V shed 1 base and J shed 4 bases, with 12 bases lying between them. CDR3 length: 15 amino acids. The CDR3, as DNA: TGTGCCAGCAGCTTAGATACAGGGATATCAGATACGCAGTATTTT. Encoded protein: CASSLDTGISDTQYF.

This clone was counted between two and nine times. The chain links TRBV6-1 to TRBJ1-2; 9 nucleotides line up with TRBD1. V was clipped by 6 bases and J by 7 bases; unmatched bases: 3. This CDR3 contains 12 residues. The germline CDR1 and CDR2 sequences are MNHNS and SASEGT. CDR3 in amino acids: CASRQGAGGYTF. CDR3 nucleotides: TGTGCCAGCAGACAGGGGGCGGGTGGCTACACCTTC.

As for this clone: Compared with germline, one end of the junction differs, possibly owing to a read error. The V call is TRBV7-9, the J call TRBJ1-6, with TRBD1 identical over 9 bases. The CDR3 spans 17 residues. Germline V gives CDR1 SEHNR, CDR2 FQNEAQ (reference sequence). CDR3 amino acids: CSSSSREPGQGNSPLHF. The CDR3 nucleotides read TGTTCCAGCAGCTCCCGGGAGCCGGGACAGGGTAATTCACCCCTCCACTTT. Using reference TRBV7-9 and TRBJ1-6 for the parts outside the CDR3, the full variable domain is DTGVSQNPRHKITKRGQNVTFRCDPISEHNRLYWYRQTLGQGPEFLTYFQNEAQLEKSRLLSDRFSAERPKGSFSTLEIQRTEQGDSAMYLCSSSSREPGQGNSPLHFGNGTRLTVT.

The rearrangement joins TRBV27 to TRBJ1-1; tentatively, D is TRBD1 (5 bases). V lost 4 bases to trimming and J lost 5 bases, with 11 bases between them. Germline CDR1 and CDR2: MNHEY and SMNVEV (reference sequence). The length of the CDR3 is 13 residues. CDR3 protein: CASSYAGYTEAFF. Written as DNA, the CDR3 is TGTGCCAGCAGTTACGCAGGGTATACTGAAGCTTTCTTT.

V gene TRBV30 combines with J gene TRBJ1-4; 7 nucleotides match TRBD1. The CDR3 consists of 15 residues. Germline CDR1 is GTSNPN and CDR2 is SVGIG (reference sequence). Trimming cost V 2 bases and J 4 bases; bases outside gene matches: 7. CDR3 DNA sequence: TGTGCCTGGAGTTCCGCCGGGACAGTTAATGAAAAACTGTTTTTT. Translation gives CAWSSAGTVNEKLFF.

This sequence joins TRBV27 and TRBJ1-1; D uncertain. Trimming shortened V by 0 bases and J by 4 bases, and 9 bases separated the two germline ends. CDR3 length: 14 residues. Germline V gene sequence: CDR1 MNHEY, CDR2 SMNVEV (reference sequence). CDR3 sequence reads: CASSLSSRGTEAFF. The CDR3, as DNA: TGTGCCAGCAGTTTATCATCGCGGGGCACTGAAGCTTTCTTT.

V gene TRBV25-1 combines with J gene TRBJ1-1, with a weak D call TRBD1 (6 bases). Germline V gene lookup returns CDR1 MGHDK and CDR2 SYGVNS. This CDR3 is 12 amino acids long. V dropped 6 bases and J dropped 4 bases, with 9 bases sitting between them. CDR3 residues: CASSSRGTEAFF. CDR3 sequence (DNA): TGTGCCAGCAGCTCCAGGGGCACTGAAGCTTTCTTT.

The genes are TRBV6-1 and TRBJ2-5; 9 positions match TRBD2. V dropped 6 bases and J dropped 5; count of bases not matched to a gene: 10. This CDR3 spans 15 amino acids. The germline CDR1 and CDR2 sequences are MNHNS and SASEGT. The CDR3 loop reads CASSYRAGGRETQYF. The CDR3 region has the DNA TGTGCCAGCAGCTACCGAGCGGGGGGCCGTGAGACCCAGTACTTC.

J is TRBJ1-2 and V is TRBV18; 7 positions match TRBD1. There are 15 residues in the CDR3. From germline, CDR1 is KGHSH and CDR2 LQKENI. V lost 3 bases, J lost 4 bases, and 8 bases stayed unmatched. The CDR3 DNA reads TGTGCCAGCTCACCGGGACAGTCTCACCCCTATGGCTACACCTTC. Translating it yields CASSPGQSHPYGYTF.

This clone was counted between two and nine times. This chain links TRBV6-1 with TRBJ2-1; D remains unclear. The CDR3 runs 13 residues. CDR1 is MNHNS and CDR2 is SASEGT in the germline V gene. Deletions cut 3 bases from V and 0 bases from J, with 3 bases between. CDR3 residues: CASSDSSYNEQFF. CDR3 DNA: TGTGCCAGCAGTGACAGCTCCTACAATGAGCAGTTCTTC.

CDR3 residues: CASGHNEVNEQFF. CDR3 in DNA: TGTGCCAGCGGTCATAACGAGGTAAATGAGCAGTTCTTC. V and J are TRBV2 and TRBJ2-1; D is uncertain. Germline V gene lookup returns CDR1 SNHLY and CDR2 FYNNEI. Trimming took off 8 bases at V and 7 bases at J, with 15 bases between the two ends. The CDR3 is 13 residues long.

J is TRBJ2-2 and V is TRBV6-4, with 9 bases fitting TRBD1. The germline CDR1 and CDR2 sequences are MRHNA and SNTAGT. V dropped 5 bases and J dropped 4; count of bases not matched to a gene: 5. The CDR3 is 15 residues long. The CDR3 here is CASSPTGGGTGELFF. In DNA, the CDR3 is TGTGCCAGCAGTCCCACAGGGGGCGGCACCGGGGAGCTGTTTTTT.

The rearrangement links TRBV5-1 to TRBJ2-7; tentatively, D is TRBD2 (6 bases). CDR3 size: 16 residues. Germline assignment: CDR1 SGHRS and CDR2 YFSETQ. V was shortened by 0 bases and J by 0 bases, with 13 bases between the two germline ends. CDR3 sequence: CASSLALGGFSYEQYF. CDR3 in DNA: TGCGCCAGCAGCTTGGCCCTCGGGGGATTCTCCTACGAGCAGTACTTC.

This rearrangement joins TRBV4-1 to TRBJ2-7; TRBD1 agrees at 9 bases. Trimming took 1 base from V and 5 from J; bases not matched to a gene: 12. CDR3 size: 17 residues. The V gene's germline CDR1 is MGHRA and CDR2 YSYEKL. The CDR3 sequence is CASSQVGSRTGEDEQYF. Here the CDR3 DNA reads TGCGCCAGCAGCCAAGTGGGTTCCAGGACAGGGGAAGACGAGCAGTACTTC.

CDR3 sequence reads: CASSRSQGYGYTF. The CDR3 region has the DNA TGTGCCAGCAGTCGATCACAGGGGTATGGCTACACCTTC. This chain connects TRBV6-5 to TRBJ1-2, with TRBD1 identical over 7 bases. The junction had 5 bases not matched to a gene; V was cut back by 5 bases and J by 5 bases. The CDR3 contains 13 residues. The germline V gene encodes CDR1 MNHEY and CDR2 SVGAGI.

A single count supports this clone. The CDR3 protein is CASSDGYPAFF. The DNA of the CDR3 is TGTGCCAGCAGCGACGGGTATCCAGCTTTCTTT. The rearrangement uses TRBV11-2 and TRBJ1-1; D unresolved. The CDR3 spans 11 residues. Germline assignment: CDR1 SGHAT and CDR2 FQNNGV. V lost 5 bases and J 10 bases, leaving 11 bases between the germline ends.

The chain employs TRBV7-2 and TRBJ1-1; perhaps TRBD1 as D (6 bases). This CDR3 has 15 amino acids. Germline V gives CDR1 SGHTA, CDR2 FQGNSA. With 1 base removed from V and 5 bases from J, the gap between germline ends came to 14 bases. CDR3 sequence reads: CASSLEVGGGTEAFF. In DNA form, the CDR3 reads TGTGCCAGCAGCTTAGAGGTAGGGGGGGGTACTGAAGCTTTCTTT.

This clone appeared a few times. The V gene is TRBV27, the J gene TRBJ1-3; D is undetermined. The V and J ends lost 5 bases and 1 base respectively, with 15 bases between them. The CDR3 is made up of 16 amino acids. Per the germline V gene, CDR1 is MNHEY and CDR2 is SMNVEV (reference sequence). For the CDR3, the DNA is TGTGCCAGCAGTCCTACCCCCCGGAGATCTGGAAACACCATATATTTT. It codes for CASSPTPRRSGNTIYF.

The chain joins TRBV6-1 to TRBJ2-5, with TRBD2 matching over 10 bases. The germline CDR1 and CDR2 sequences are MNHNS and SASEGT. Trimming at V came to 1 base and at J to 3 bases, leaving 5 bases not matched to a gene. The CDR3 is 16 residues long. The DNA of the CDR3 is TGTGCCAGCAGTGAAGGCCCTAGCGGGGGTAAAGAGACCCAGTACTTC. Protein: CASSEGPSGGKETQYF.

The chain uses TRBV16 and TRBJ1-1, with TRBD1 identical over 9 bases. The germline V gene encodes CDR1 KGHSY and CDR2 FQNENV. There are 15 residues in the CDR3. The junction had 4 bases not matched to a gene; V was cut back by 4 bases and J by 1 base. This CDR3 reads CASSPQGQGNTEAFF. The CDR3 coding sequence is TGTGCCAGCAGCCCGCAGGGACAGGGGAACACTGAAGCTTTCTTT.